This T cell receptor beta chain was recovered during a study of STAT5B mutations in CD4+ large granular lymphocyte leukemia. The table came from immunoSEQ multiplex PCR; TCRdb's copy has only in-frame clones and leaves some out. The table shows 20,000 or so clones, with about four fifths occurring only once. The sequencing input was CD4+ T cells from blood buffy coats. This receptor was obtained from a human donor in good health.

Here the CDR3 DNA reads TGTGCCAGCCGACCAGGGGCTAGCACTAGCACAGATACGCAGTATTTT. Translated: CASRPGASTSTDTQYF. This chain connects TRBV27 to TRBJ2-3, with D maybe TRBD1 (6 bases). The V gene's germline CDR1 is MNHEY and CDR2 SMNVEV (reference sequence). The V gene lost 8 bases and the J gene lost 0 bases, with 18 bases spanning the gap. The CDR3 covers 16 residues.